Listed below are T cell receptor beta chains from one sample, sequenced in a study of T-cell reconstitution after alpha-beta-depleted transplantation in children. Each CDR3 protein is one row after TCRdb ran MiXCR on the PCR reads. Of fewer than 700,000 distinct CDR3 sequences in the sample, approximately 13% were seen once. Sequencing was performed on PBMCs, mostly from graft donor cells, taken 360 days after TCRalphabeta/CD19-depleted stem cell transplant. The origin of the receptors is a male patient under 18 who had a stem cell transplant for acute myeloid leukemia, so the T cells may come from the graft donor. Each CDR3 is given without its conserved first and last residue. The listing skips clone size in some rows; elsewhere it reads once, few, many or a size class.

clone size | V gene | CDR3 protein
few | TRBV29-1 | SVESAGPGLAGGYEQY
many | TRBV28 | ASSLTSGLRELF
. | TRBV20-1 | SAIDIPYGYT
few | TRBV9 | ASSVVSSGGNEQF
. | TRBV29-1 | SVERFSGANVLT
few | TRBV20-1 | SARAEGEKLF
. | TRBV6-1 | ASSAGAPSTDTQY
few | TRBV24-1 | ATSKIRDSNTGELF
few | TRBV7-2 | ASSQSLGLVIYEQY
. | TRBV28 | ASSERDTEAF